The T cell receptor (beta chain) described here comes from a study of vaccination and CD4 T cells after COVID-19. Noted treatment: roughly 10-day PBMC culture with coronavirus spike peptide pools or control peptides (ViraFEST assay). Those CD4+ T cells from the unexposed donor predate the COVID-19 pandemic (2011-2018). In its sample, this clonotype was seen a few times. The antigen is not known. Once obtained from cultured CD4+ T cells, the DNA was sequenced using the Oncomine TCR Beta short-read assay. TCRdb reprocessed the PCR reads via MiXCR and lists one record per CDR3 protein. The data hold about 6,000 distinct CDR3 sequences, with roughly 49% observed a single time. V was cut by 2 bases and J by 5 bases, with 9 bases left in between. CDR1 and CDR2 (germline): MNHEY, SVGAGI. There are 13 residues in the CDR3.

Source material: CD4+ T cells from blood, cultured in vitro. The chain recombines TRBV6-5 with TRBJ2-5; weak D call: TRBD1 (6 bases). The clonotype comes from a human donor in good health. Written as DNA, the CDR3 is TGTGCCAGCAGTTACCAGGGGTGGGAGACCCAGTACTTC. It specifies CASSYQGWETQYF.